These 11 T cell receptor beta chains came from one sample sequenced in a study of blood T cell repertoires in COVID-19. Measured with immunoSEQ multiplex PCR; TCRdb has only the in-frame clones, and not every one. Of some 67,000 clones listed, around 85% were seen once; the top ten hold around a fifth. The sample was peripheral blood. Receptors were obtained from a woman aged 80 or older with acute or convalescent COVID-19.

The chain recombines TRBV30 with TRBJ2-7; 9 bases match TRBD2. Germline-derived CDR1 and CDR2 are GTSNPN and SVGIG (reference sequence). The junction had 6 bases not matched to a gene; V was cut back by 1 base and J by 2 bases. This CDR3 is built from 15 residues. CDR3 nucleotides: TGTGCCTGGAGTGCTGGACTAGCGAGGACCTACGAGCAGTACTTC. This sequence encodes CAWSAGLARTYEQYF.

The chain is built from TRBV5-1 and TRBJ2-1; 9 bases fit TRBD2. The junction had 18 bases not matched to a gene; V was cut back by 0 bases and J by 8 bases. The CDR3 covers 19 residues. Germline V lookup: CDR1 SGHRS, CDR2 YFSETQ. CDR3 region: CASSLGAYWSSGVHDEQFF. As DNA, the CDR3 is TGCGCCAGCAGCTTGGGGGCCTACTGGTCTAGCGGGGTGCACGATGAGCAGTTCTTC. Using reference TRBV5-1 and TRBJ2-1 for the parts outside the CDR3, the full variable domain is KAGVTQTPRYLIKTRGQQVTLSCSPISGHRSVSWYQQTPGQGLQFLFEYFSETQRNKGNFPGRFSGRQFSNSRSEMNVSTLELGDSALYLCASSLGAYWSSGVHDEQFFGPGTRLTVL.

The rearrangement joins TRBV19 to TRBJ2-1; 12 bases are shared with TRBD2. This CDR3 region has 16 residues. Trimming at V came to 5 bases and at J to 6 bases, leaving 8 bases not matched to a gene. Germline loops: CDR1 LNHDA, CDR2 SQIVND (reference sequence). The CDR3 loop reads CASSLLTSGGPNEQFF. CDR3 nucleotides: TGTGCCAGTAGTCTCCTGACTAGCGGGGGCCCCAATGAGCAGTTCTTC.

The chain is built from TRBV5-1 and TRBJ2-7; TRBD2 might be the D (7 bases). CDR3 size: 15 residues. Trimming took 1 base from V and 3 from J, leaving 14 bases between them. CDR1 is SGHRS and CDR2 is YFSETQ in the germline V gene. CDR3 sequence: CASSLSGGGFYEQYF. The CDR3 coding sequence is TGCGCCAGCAGCTTGAGCGGCGGGGGCTTCTACGAGCAGTACTTC. Supplemented by reference TRBV5-1 and TRBJ2-7, the full variable domain reads KAGVTQTPRYLIKTRGQQVTLSCSPISGHRSVSWYQQTPGQGLQFLFEYFSETQRNKGNFPGRFSGRQFSNSRSEMNVSTLELGDSALYLCASSLSGGGFYEQYFGPGTRLTVT.

The chain recombines TRBV19 with TRBJ2-7, with 11 bases that match TRBD2. Per the germline V gene, CDR1 is LNHDA and CDR2 is SQIVND (reference sequence). There are 15 residues in the CDR3. V lost 3 bases, J lost 4 bases, and 5 bases stayed unmatched. This CDR3 reads CASSIGGTSGYEQYF. CDR3 in DNA: TGTGCCAGTAGTATCGGAGGGACTAGCGGTTACGAGCAGTACTTC. The full variable domain, with the rest looked up from reference TRBV19 and TRBJ2-7, is DGGITQSPKYLFRKEGQNVTLSCEQNLNHDAMYWYRQDPGQGLRLIYYSQIVNDFQKGDIAEGYSVSREKKESFPLTVTSAQKNPTAFYLCASSIGGTSGYEQYFGPGTRLTVT.

The chain joins TRBV28 to TRBJ2-7; TRBD1 matches at 8 bases. There are 14 residues in the CDR3. From germline, CDR1 is MDHEN and CDR2 SYDVKM. Trimming at V came to 4 bases and at J to 3 bases, leaving 5 bases not matched to a gene. In DNA form, the CDR3 reads TGTGCCAGCAGTTCAGAAGGACAGGGCTACGAGCAGTACTTC. This encodes CASSSEGQGYEQYF.

The CDR3 reads CASSFLAGLHNEQFF. CDR3 nucleotides: TGTGCCAGCAGTTTTCTAGCGGGTCTCCACAATGAGCAGTTCTTC. V and J are TRBV6-2 or TRBV6-3 and TRBJ2-1; 8 bases are shared with TRBD2. CDR3 length: 15 amino acids. Germline lookup yields CDR1 MNHEY and CDR2 SVGEGT. The trim removed 4 bases at V and 5 bases at J, leaving 7 bases unmatched.

J is TRBJ2-3 and V is TRBV6-5; TRBD1 is a possible D gene (5 bases). The CDR3 runs 15 residues. CDR1 and CDR2 from the germline V gene are MNHEY and SVGAGI. Trimming pared 6 bases from V and 2 bases from J, leaving 15 bases between. For the CDR3, the DNA is TGTGCCAGCAGGGTCGTAGGGGCGCCCACAGATACGCAGTATTTT. Its translation: CASRVVGAPTDTQYF.

The genes are TRBV7-2 and TRBJ2-5, with a tentative D call TRBD1 (6 bases). V was trimmed by 4 bases and J by 4 bases, leaving 16 bases between them. The CDR3 runs 15 residues. Per the germline V gene, CDR1 is SGHTA and CDR2 is FQGNSA. The CDR3 DNA sequence: TGTGCCAGCAGCTCAGAACCCTCAGGGGCAGAGACCCAGTACTTC. It codes for CASSSEPSGAETQYF.

The V gene is TRBV18, the J gene TRBJ2-1; the match to TRBD1 covers 7 bases. J was trimmed by 5 bases and V by 5 bases; bases with no gene match: 6. CDR1 and CDR2 (germline): KGHSH, LQKENI. CDR3 length: 14 residues. The CDR3 DNA sequence: TGTGCCAGCTCAGGAGGACAGGCTAACAATGAGCAGTTCTTC. Protein sequence: CASSGGQANNEQFF.

J is TRBJ2-1 and V is TRBV24-1, with TRBD2 matching 10 bases. The CDR3 has 16 amino acids. Germline V CDR1 and CDR2: KGHDR, SFDVKD. With V trimmed by 5 bases and J by 2 bases, 5 bases remained unmatched. Written as DNA, the CDR3 is TGTGCCACCAGTGTCGAGACTAGCGGGCCCTACAATGAGCAGTTCTTC. It specifies CATSVETSGPYNEQFF.